This section outlines one TCR beta chain sequence together with its context. What it binds is not known. Generated by immunoSEQ multiplex PCR, the TCRdb table keeps only in-frame clones and is missing some. The data contain about 34,000 clones, roughly 90% of them seen just once; the ten biggest clones take up less than 5%. The CDR3 is 18 amino acids. V was pared by 9 bases and J by 2 bases, with 26 bases between. Germline loops: CDR1 MNHEY, CDR2 SMNVEV (reference sequence). These data belong to a study of T cells in localized non-small cell lung cancer. Findings of the study overall: Owing to sequencing of a solitary tumor region, heterogeneity cannot be discounted. Turning up in adjacent lung were a median approximately 60 of the top 100 tumor clones.

This receptor was obtained from a woman between 40 and 69 years old with stage I lung adenocarcinoma. This chain uses TRBV27 with TRBJ2-1; tentative D call: TRBD1 (6 bases). The sample in question was peripheral blood, obtained before any cancer treatment. CDR3 residues: CASKSLLRTVGPYNEQFF. DNA for the CDR3: TGTGCCAGTAAATCCCTTTTGCGGACAGTCGGGCCCTACAATGAGCAGTTCTTC.